These 27 T cell receptor beta chains share one sample of origin, sequenced in a study of blood T cell repertoires in COVID-19. Some clones are missing from TCRdb's copy, which holds only in-frame ones; the method was immunoSEQ multiplex PCR. This repertoire shows approximately 150,000 clones, about 83% found once; its top ten account for about 4.7%. The sequenced sample was peripheral blood. These receptors were taken from a human donor in a cohort sampled during active COVID-19.

About this clone itself: Other DNA sequences in the same sample also yield this CDR3. The genes are TRBV18 and TRBJ2-7, with TRBD1 identical over 7 bases. The trim removed 3 bases at V and 2 bases at J, leaving 4 bases unmatched. The germline CDR1 and CDR2 sequences are KGHSH and LQKENI. CDR3 length: 14 amino acids. The CDR3 DNA reads TGTGCCAGCTCACCCCGGGACAGTACCTACGAGCAGTACTTC. It specifies CASSPRDSTYEQYF.

The CDR3 nucleotides are TGTGCCAGCAGTTACGAGGGACAGGGGCAACGAGCTTTCTTT. This gives the protein CASSYEGQGQRAFF. V gene TRBV6-5 combines with J gene TRBJ1-1; 10 bases fit TRBD1. The CDR3 has 14 residues. The germline V gene encodes CDR1 MNHEY and CDR2 SVGAGI. V shed 2 bases and J 10 bases; nucleotides not matched to a gene: 7.

V usage is TRBV2 and J usage is TRBJ1-2; possibly TRBD1 for D (5 bases). The V gene lost 0 bases and the J gene lost 2 bases, with 10 bases spanning the gap. Germline V lookup: CDR1 SNHLY, CDR2 FYNNEI. The CDR3 is made up of 15 amino acids. The CDR3 loop reads CASSEARQLNYGYTF. The CDR3 DNA sequence: TGTGCCAGCAGTGAAGCCCGACAGTTGAACTATGGCTACACCTTC.

The rearrangement links TRBV13 to TRBJ2-7, with 10 bases identical to TRBD2. V lost 0 bases to trimming and J lost 5 bases; unmatched junction nucleotides: 7. The CDR3 totals 16 residues. Germline values: CDR1 PRHDT, CDR2 FYEKMQ (reference sequence). The CDR3 loop reads CASSLGQRGGQNEQYF. The CDR3 bases are TGTGCCAGCAGCTTAGGCCAGCGGGGGGGGCAGAACGAGCAGTACTTC.

The chain couples TRBV7-9 to TRBJ2-6; 10 bases are a match to TRBD2. Germline CDR1 and CDR2: SEHNR and FQNEAQ (reference sequence). CDR3 length equals 16 residues. The V and J ends lost 11 bases and 1 base, in that order; junction bases with no gene match: 8. The DNA for the CDR3 is TGTGCCGGCTACGGACTAGCGGTTTCTGGGGCCAACGTCCTGACTTTC. Its protein product is CAGYGLAVSGANVLTF.

The chain is built from TRBV28 and TRBJ2-7, with 8 bases matching TRBD1. J gave up 6 bases and V 6 bases, and 7 bases lay outside the gene matches. The CDR3 runs to 13 residues. The germline CDR1 and CDR2 sequences are MDHEN and SYDVKM. The CDR3 sequence is CASRGQGIGEQYF. In DNA form, the CDR3 reads TGTGCCAGCAGAGGACAGGGAATCGGCGAGCAGTACTTC.

This clone was detected only once. The chain joins TRBV13 to TRBJ2-7, with a weak D call TRBD1 (6 bases). With 4 bases removed from V and 3 bases from J, the gap between germline ends came to 16 bases. The CDR3 consists of 15 residues. The germline CDR1 and CDR2 sequences are PRHDT and FYEKMQ (reference sequence). The CDR3 coding sequence is TGTGCCAGCAGCTACAGGGTACTACCTCTCTACGAGCAGTACTTC. Translating it yields CASSYRVLPLYEQYF. Filled out from reference TRBV13 and TRBJ2-7, the complete variable domain reads AAGVIQSPRHLIKEKRETATLKCYPIPRHDTVYWYQQGPGQDPQFLISFYEKMQSDKGSIPDRFSAQQFSDYHSELNMSSLELGDSALYFCASSYRVLPLYEQYFGPGTRLTVT.

J is TRBJ2-7 and V is TRBV19, with D possibly TRBD2 on 5 matching bases. The germline gives CDR1 LNHDA, CDR2 SQIVND (reference sequence). The V and J ends lost 3 bases and 4 bases respectively, with 13 bases between them. The CDR3 is made up of 14 amino acids. This chain's CDR3 is CASSIRGNGYEQYF. The CDR3, as DNA: TGTGCCAGTAGTATTCGGGGAAATGGGTACGAGCAGTACTTC. The whole variable domain, remainder taken from reference TRBV19 and TRBJ2-7, is DGGITQSPKYLFRKEGQNVTLSCEQNLNHDAMYWYRQDPGQGLRLIYYSQIVNDFQKGDIAEGYSVSREKKESFPLTVTSAQKNPTAFYLCASSIRGNGYEQYFGPGTRLTVT.

This chain connects TRBV19 to TRBJ2-5; maybe TRBD1 (7 bases). The CDR3 extends over 14 amino acids. Germline V gene lookup returns CDR1 LNHDA and CDR2 SQIVND (reference sequence). The V end was cut by 5 bases, the J end by 5 bases, with 15 bases between. CDR3 in amino acids: CASSSTSGGETQYF. In DNA form, the CDR3 reads TGTGCCAGTAGTTCCACATCAGGGGGGGAGACCCAGTACTTC.

The V call is TRBV12-3 or TRBV12-4, the J call TRBJ2-7, with D uncertain. CDR3 length: 13 residues. V lost 2 bases, J lost 6 bases, and 11 bases lay in between. In DNA, the CDR3 is TGTGCCAGCAGTTTATTGAGACATTCCGAGCAGTACTTC. Translating it yields CASSLLRHSEQYF.

The J gene is TRBJ2-2, the V gene TRBV3-1 (or the pseudogene TRBV3-2); 7 positions agree with TRBD1. With 5 bases clipped from V and 10 bases from J, the junction kept 4 bases outside the gene matches. The CDR3 sequence is 12 residues long. Looked up from germline, CDR1 is LGHDT and CDR2 is YNNKEL (reference sequence). The CDR3 loop reads CASSLTGEELFF. The CDR3 DNA reads TGTGCCAGCAGCTTAACAGGGGAGGAGCTGTTTTTT.

The V call is TRBV3-1 (or the pseudogene TRBV3-2), the J call TRBJ1-2; D is unresolved. The CDR3 sequence is 14 residues long. V was clipped by 0 bases and J by 4 bases, with 9 bases between them. Germline assignment: CDR1 LGHDT and CDR2 YNNKEL (reference sequence). The CDR3 protein is CASSQDYRSYGYTF. The CDR3 DNA reads as TGTGCCAGCAGCCAAGACTACAGAAGCTATGGCTACACCTTC.

This chain uses TRBV5-5 with TRBJ2-7, with D possibly being TRBD2 (7 bases). The length of the CDR3 is 16 residues. Germline loops: CDR1 SGHKS, CDR2 YYEKEE (reference sequence). V lost 2 bases, J lost 5 bases, and 20 bases lay in between. The CDR3 sequence: CASSLRHRGAGNEQYF. CDR3 in DNA: TGTGCCAGCAGCTTAAGGCATCGGGGGGCCGGGAACGAGCAGTACTTC.

This clone occurred a few times. J is TRBJ2-7 and V is TRBV7-2; D is uncertain. Germline V gene sequence: CDR1 SGHTA, CDR2 FQGNSA. The CDR3 has 14 amino acids. V was cut by 1 base and J by 2 bases, with 9 bases left in between. The CDR3 nucleotides read TGTGCCAGCAGCTTAGGTGTCCAGACCTACGAGCAGTACTTC. It encodes CASSLGVQTYEQYF.

The J gene is TRBJ2-6, the V gene TRBV6-5, with 10 bases matching TRBD1. Germline assignment: CDR1 MNHEY and CDR2 SVGAGI. The CDR3 loop spans 15 amino acids. This CDR3 is CATDRGASGANVLTF. The CDR3, as DNA: TGTGCAACGGACAGGGGGGCGTCTGGGGCCAACGTCCTGACTTTC.

The genes are TRBV7-6 and TRBJ2-1; TRBD2 matches at 13 bases. Germline CDR1 is SGHVS and CDR2 is FNYEAQ. CDR3 length: 16 residues. The V gene end was trimmed by 5 bases and the J gene end by 2 bases; junction bases not matched to a gene: 3. The CDR3 protein is CASSATSGRAYNEQFF. CDR3 DNA sequence: TGTGCCAGCAGCGCCACTAGCGGGAGGGCCTACAATGAGCAGTTCTTC.

The chain recombines TRBV27 with TRBJ1-2, with a tentative D call TRBD1 (6 bases). Trimming removed 5 bases from V and 6 bases from J, with 19 bases in between. Germline CDR1 reads MNHEY; CDR2 reads SMNVEV (reference sequence). The CDR3 runs to 15 residues. The CDR3 loop reads CASSIKGRGWDGYTF. CDR3 DNA sequence: TGTGCCAGCAGTATAAAGGGGAGGGGGTGGGATGGCTACACCTTC.

The CDR3 here is CASSLDRGEQYF. CDR3 in DNA: TGTGCCAGCAGCTTAGACCGGGGCGAGCAGTACTTC. V gene TRBV11-2 combines with J gene TRBJ2-7; perhaps TRBD2 as D (5 bases). The CDR3 totals 12 residues. V lost 0 bases and J 6 bases, leaving 6 bases between the germline ends. Germline-derived CDR1 and CDR2 are SGHAT and FQNNGV.

This chain joins TRBV5-4 and TRBJ1-2, with D maybe TRBD1 (5 bases). Germline V gene lookup returns CDR1 SGHNT and CDR2 YYREEE (reference sequence). CDR3 length: 13 amino acids. Trimming took 0 bases from V and 4 from J, leaving 7 bases between them. The CDR3 nucleotides read TGTGCCAGCAGCTTGGAAGGGGTCTATGGCTACACCTTC. The encoded protein is CASSLEGVYGYTF. The variable domain in full, with the rest retrieved from reference TRBV5-4 and TRBJ1-2, is ETGVTQSPTHLIKTRGQQVTLRCSSQSGHNTVSWYQQALGQGPQFIFQYYREEENGRGNFPPRFSGLQFPNYSSELNVNALELDDSALYLCASSLEGVYGYTFGSGTRLTVV.

The genes are TRBV23-1 and TRBJ2-3, with D perhaps matching TRBD1 (6 bases). TRBV23-1 is recorded as an ORF, its role being uncertain. The CDR3 extends over 14 amino acids. The V end was cut by 1 base, the J end by 6 bases, with 11 bases between. CDR3 nucleotide sequence: TGCGCCAGCAGTCAATTCGGTAGGGGGGATACGCAGTATTTT. It yields the protein CASSQFGRGDTQYF.

The J gene is TRBJ2-6, the V gene TRBV7-3, with TRBD1 matching over 7 bases. This CDR3 region has 17 residues. CDR1 SGHTA and CDR2 FQGTGA come from the germline V gene. V was pared by 0 bases and J by 2 bases, with 4 bases of the junction left unmatched. Written as DNA, the CDR3 is TGTGCCAGCAGCTTAACGGTAGGGGGCGCTGGGGCCAACGTCCTGACTTTC. Translated, it gives CASSLTVGGAGANVLTF.

The CDR3 loop reads CASSLGAHSPLHF. DNA for the CDR3: TGTGCCAGCAGCTTAGGGGCTCACTCACCCCTCCACTTT. This sequence joins TRBV7-3 and TRBJ1-6, with TRBD1 as a possible D gene (5 bases). Germline loops: CDR1 SGHTA, CDR2 FQGTGA. The CDR3 length is 13 residues. With 2 bases removed from V and 10 bases from J, the gap between germline ends came to 9 bases.

The chain has TRBV21-1 and TRBJ1-1. TRBV21-1 is flagged as a pseudogene. CDR3 size: 14 residues. Here the CDR3 reads CASTVKRGYTEAFF. CDR3 nucleotide sequence: TGTGCCAGCACCGTTAAACGGGGGTACACTGAAGCTTTCTTT.

The chain is built from TRBV19 and TRBJ1-5, with 12 nucleotides matching TRBD1. The V segment lost 8 bases and the J segment 2 bases; nucleotides outside the gene matches: 10. CDR1 LNHDA and CDR2 SQIVND come from the germline V gene (reference sequence). The CDR3 has 17 amino acids. The CDR3 region has the DNA TGTGCCAGTGGGACCGGGACAGGGGGCGCGGGCAATCAGCCCCAGCATTTT. Translated: CASGTGTGGAGNQPQHF.

The J gene is TRBJ2-5, the V gene TRBV7-9; 11 positions match TRBD1. The germline V gene encodes CDR1 SEHNR and CDR2 FQNEAQ (reference sequence). The length of the CDR3 is 15 residues. Losses at the gene ends were 5 bases for V and 1 base for J; bases not matched to a gene: 3. The CDR3 spells CASSRDRGVQETQYF. CDR3 nucleotides: TGTGCCAGCAGCCGGGACAGGGGGGTCCAAGAGACCCAGTACTTC.

The gene calls are TRBV4-1 and TRBJ2-7, with D maybe TRBD2 (5 bases). V lost 5 bases and J 4 bases, leaving 12 bases between the germline ends. CDR3 length: 13 amino acids. Looked up from germline, CDR1 is MGHRA and CDR2 is YSYEKL. CDR3 bases: TGCGCCAGCAGCTCTTGGACTTCTTACGAGCAGTACTTC. Amino acids: CASSSWTSYEQYF.

The genes are TRBV9 and TRBJ2-7, with 7 bases aligning to TRBD1. This CDR3 has 14 residues. The germline V gene encodes CDR1 SGDLS and CDR2 YYNGEE. V was pared by 0 bases and J by 5 bases, with 5 bases of the junction left unmatched. CDR3: CASSVAIQGDEQYF. CDR3 in DNA: TGTGCCAGCAGCGTAGCTATCCAGGGGGACGAGCAGTACTTC.